These T cell receptor beta chains were read from a single sample in a study of shared clonotypes between healthy human individuals. Data came from immunoSEQ multiplex PCR; TCRdb stores just in-frame clones and leaves some out. The profile covers hundreds of thousands of clones, with roughly three quarters appearing a single time and over 10% taken by the ten largest. The sample was PBMCs. Every receptor here comes from a middle-aged woman in good health. Some clones in this sample may be carry-over from other donors' samples. The CDR3 runs from the conserved cysteine through the conserved F or W. A D gene is named only where the DNA matches it firmly. Clone sizes are given selectively: once, few, many, or a class where the clone is expanded.

>TRBD2|TRBV5-1|once|TRBJ2-7
TGCGCCAGCAGCGTCGTGACGGGAGGTTACGAGCAGTACTTC
CASSVVTGGYEQYF
>-|TRBV27|-|TRBJ2-4
TGTGCCAGCAGTCCCACCGCAAACCCCGGGGTAAATCAGTACTTC
CASSPTANPGVNQYF
>TRBD2|TRBV7-8|-|TRBJ2-3
TGTGCCAGCAGCTCATCACGGGAGGGCACAGATACGCAGTATTTT
CASSSSREGTDTQYF
>-|TRBV6-6|-|TRBJ2-5
TGTGCCAGCAGCCAAACCGCCCAAGGGGAGGAGACCCAGTACTTC
CASSQTAQGEETQYF
>-|TRBV28|once|TRBJ2-7
TGTGCCAGCAGTTTATCACAGGGAACTCTCCTCGAGCAGTACTTC
CASSLSQGTLLEQYF
>TRBD1|TRBV5-4|-|TRBJ2-7
TGTGCCAGCAGCGTACGACAGGGACGGGACGAGCAGTACTTC
CASSVRQGRDEQYF
>-|TRBV2|-|TRBJ2-2
TGTGCCAGCAGGATTTGGGACGGCAGCACCGGGGAGCTGTTTTTT
CASRIWDGSTGELFF
>-|TRBV7-3|-|TRBJ2-1
TGTGCCAGCAGCCCCTCGGGGCACAATGAGCAGTTCTTC
CASSPSGHNEQFF
>TRBD1|TRBV6-9|once|TRBJ1-4
TGTGCCAGCAGACAGGGGAATCGGGAAAAACTGTTTTTT
CASRQGNREKLFF
>-|TRBV7-6|-|TRBJ2-5
TGTGCCAGCAGCTCCACCCTCATGGAGACCCAGTACTTC
CASSSTLMETQYF
>TRBD1|TRBV28|few|TRBJ2-4
TGTGCCAGCAGTTTAGGGACAGGAACCAAAAACATTCAGTACTTC
CASSLGTGTKNIQYF
>TRBD1|TRBV6-5|-|TRBJ1-2
TGTGCCAGCAGGTCGACAGGGATCGGCTACACCTTC
CASRSTGIGYTF
>-|TRBV7-9|-|TRBJ1-3
TGTGCCAGCAGCTTTCTCGGTAGTGCTGGAAACACCATATATTTT
CASSFLGSAGNTIYF
>TRBD2|TRBV27|-|TRBJ2-1
TGTGCCAGCAGGTTAGCGGGAGGGCCGTACGGTTCCTACAATGAGCAGTTCTTC
CASRLAGGPYGSYNEQFF
>-|TRBV28|-|TRBJ2-6
TGTGCCAGCACCTACTCTGGGGCCAACGTCCTGACTTTC
CASTYSGANVLTF
>TRBD1|TRBV6-5|-|TRBJ1-6
TGTGCCAGCAGTTACAGGAGACAGGGAGGGTCACCCCTCCACTTT
CASSYRRQGGSPLHF
>-|TRBV5-1|-|TRBJ2-5
TGCGCCAGCAGCTTACAGGGGGGGGAGACCCAGTACTTC
CASSLQGGETQYF